The T cell receptor beta chain under discussion was sequenced for a study of cytomegalovirus exposure and HLA in healthy donors. It was with 60 Vbeta and 13 Jbeta primers that the PCR ran. Libraries were prepared by immunoSEQ multiplex PCR; TCRdb keeps only in-frame clonotypes and omits some of them. The table records around 190,000 clones, roughly 78% of them present only once. Findings of the study overall: As immune exposure information, only CMV serostatus was available.

Trimming took 1 base from V and 2 from J, leaving 15 bases between them. The CDR3 extends over 17 amino acids. Germline values: CDR1 SEHNR, CDR2 FQNEAQ (reference sequence). Note on this clone: Its antigen is still unknown.

The sample was PBMCs. V is TRBV7-9 and J is TRBJ1-5; D may be TRBD1 (5 bases). The clonotype comes from a woman aged 40 to 55 in good health and CMV-seronegative. The CDR3 region is CASSLGSGVWGNQPQHF. The CDR3 coding sequence is TGTGCCAGCAGCTTAGGATCGGGGGTTTGGGGCAATCAGCCCCAGCATTTT.